The T cell receptor beta chain described here comes from a study of patients and donors after allogeneic stem cell transplantation. After removal of 4 bases from V and 9 bases from J, the junction contained 9 bases not matched to a gene. Per the germline V gene, CDR1 is LGHDT and CDR2 is YNNKEL (reference sequence). The CDR3 consists of 16 residues. TCRdb reprocessed the RT-PCR reads with MiXCR, giving one entry per CDR3 protein. The sample records approximately 160,000 distinct CDR3 sequences, 30% being singletons. The chain links TRBV3-1 to TRBJ2-1, with 13 bases lining up with TRBD2. Source material: blood, either unsorted or a sorted T cell fraction (not recorded which). The origin of this receptor is a human donor who was either an allogeneic HSCT recipient or a stem cell or donor lymphocyte infusion donor (not recorded which). It is not recorded whose cells these are; they may come from a transplant donor. The CDR3 nucleotides are TGTGCCAGCAGCCCAGGACTAGCGGGAGCCCGCGGTGAGCAGTTCTTC. Its translation: CASSPGLAGARGEQFF.